These T cell receptor beta chains were read from a single sample in a study of OX40 agonist ivuxolimab in advanced cancers. Measured with immunoSEQ multiplex PCR; TCRdb has only the in-frame clones, and not every one. The table lists 65,000 to 90,000 clones, 80% to 95% of them singletons. The sample here was CD4+ or CD8+ T cells sorted from blood, taken in a trial of the OX40 agonist ivuxolimab. Receptor source: an adult with an advanced solid tumor such as melanoma, head and neck, liver or kidney cancer. The conserved cysteine and the conserved F or W are not part of the CDR3 here. The D gene is left open where the match is weak.

TRBV2 NA ASSGTPAGEQY
TRBV5-6 NA ASSGGHVGTKNIQY
TRBV7-8 NA ASSLGRQETQY
TRBV7-2 NA ASNRRSGANVLT
TRBV7-2 TRBD1 ASSLDRGLWETQY
TRBV6-6 NA ASSYSSSNQPQH
TRBV5-8 NA ASSLARSNYGYT
TRBV15 NA ATSRGEGYT
TRBV30 NA AWTKGNQPQH
TRBV5-1 NA ASSLAGESETQY
TRBV7-6 TRBD2 ASSLNQRGITDTQY
TRBV27 TRBD1 ASSLSPGQMNTEAF
TRBV7-2 NA ASSLSYNEQF
TRBV5-6 NA ASSLRGANEQF
TRBV7-3 TRBD2 ASSRTRDDEQF
TRBV6-1 TRBD1 ASLPGTGYTDTQY
TRBV7-9 NA ASSLSEGRMQY
TRBV5-1 TRBD1 ASSSSGTGFEQY
TRBV11-1 TRBD2 ASSPGRYGETQY
TRBV19 NA ASSKGGRAGNTIY
TRBV7-2 NA ASSRRAPTDTQY
TRBV2 NA AQAQNYGYT
TRBV19 TRBD2 ASSMPHGRTGELF
TRBV19 NA ASSILGHAGGTGELF
TRBV19 NA ASSILGRGGNQPQH
TRBV7-3 TRBD2 ASSQSRGTSLPDTQY
TRBV27 TRBD2 ASSLPGLAGYNEQF
TRBV6-5 NA ASSYSRATPGGYT
TRBV19 TRBD2 ATQRERVGNEQF
TRBV11-3 TRBD2 ASSPHQREIIGELF